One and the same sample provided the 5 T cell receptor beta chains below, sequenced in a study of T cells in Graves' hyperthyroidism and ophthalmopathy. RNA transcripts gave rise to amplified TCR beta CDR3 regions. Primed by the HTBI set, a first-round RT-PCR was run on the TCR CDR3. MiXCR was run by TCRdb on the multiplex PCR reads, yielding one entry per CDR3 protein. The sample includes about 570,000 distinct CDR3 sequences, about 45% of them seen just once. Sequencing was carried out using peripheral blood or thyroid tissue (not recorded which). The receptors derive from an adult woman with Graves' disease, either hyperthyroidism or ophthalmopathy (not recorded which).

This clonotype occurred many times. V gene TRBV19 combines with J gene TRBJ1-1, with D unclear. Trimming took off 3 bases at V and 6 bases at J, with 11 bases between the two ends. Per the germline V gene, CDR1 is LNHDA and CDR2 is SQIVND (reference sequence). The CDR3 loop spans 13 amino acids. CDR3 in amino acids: CASSMLGVAEAFF. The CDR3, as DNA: TGTGCCAGTAGTATGCTCGGGGTTGCTGAAGCTTTCTTT.

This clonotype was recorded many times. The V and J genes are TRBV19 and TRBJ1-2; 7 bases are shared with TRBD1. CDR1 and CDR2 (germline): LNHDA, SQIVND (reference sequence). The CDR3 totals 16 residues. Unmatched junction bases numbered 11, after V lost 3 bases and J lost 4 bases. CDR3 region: CASSISSGGWIYGYTF. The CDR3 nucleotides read TGTGCCAGTAGTATCTCGTCAGGGGGATGGATCTATGGCTACACCTTC. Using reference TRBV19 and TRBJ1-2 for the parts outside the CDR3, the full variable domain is DGGITQSPKYLFRKEGQNVTLSCEQNLNHDAMYWYRQDPGQGLRLIYYSQIVNDFQKGDIAEGYSVSREKKESFPLTVTSAQKNPTAFYLCASSISSGGWIYGYTFGSGTRLTVV.

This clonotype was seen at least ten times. The CDR3 is CASRGHRRGKIQNQPQHF. CDR3 nucleotide sequence: TGTGCCAGTAGAGGACACCGACGGGGGAAAATCCAAAATCAGCCCCAGCATTTT. The gene calls are TRBV19 and TRBJ1-5; D might be TRBD1 (5 bases). CDR3 length equals 18 residues. Germline-derived CDR1 and CDR2 are LNHDA and SQIVND (reference sequence). V was pared by 6 bases and J by 4 bases, with 25 bases between.

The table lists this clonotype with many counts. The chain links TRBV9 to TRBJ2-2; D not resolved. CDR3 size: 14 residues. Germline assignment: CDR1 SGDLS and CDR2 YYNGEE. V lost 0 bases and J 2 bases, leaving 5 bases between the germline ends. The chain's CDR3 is CASSVVGNTGELFF. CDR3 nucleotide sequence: TGTGCCAGCAGCGTAGTCGGAAACACCGGGGAGCTGTTTTTT.

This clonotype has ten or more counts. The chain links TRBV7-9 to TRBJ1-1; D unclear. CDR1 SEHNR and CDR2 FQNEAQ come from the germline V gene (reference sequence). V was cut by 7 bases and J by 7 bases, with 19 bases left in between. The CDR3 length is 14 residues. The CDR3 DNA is TGTGCCAGCAACACTCAATGGGAGGCAAATGAAGCTTTCTTT. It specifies CASNTQWEANEAFF. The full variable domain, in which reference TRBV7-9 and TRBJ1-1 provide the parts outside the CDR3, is DTGVSQNPRHKITKRGQNVTFRCDPISEHNRLYWYRQTLGQGPEFLTYFQNEAQLEKSRLLSDRFSAERPKGSFSTLEIQRTEQGDSAMYLCASNTQWEANEAFFGQGTRLTVV.